Listed below are T cell receptor beta chains from one sample, sequenced in a study of regulatory T cells in long-lasting Graves disease. Each CDR3 protein gets one entry after TCRdb re-called the multiplex PCR reads with MiXCR. The table has approximately 480,000 distinct CDR3 sequences, around 15% seen once. The same data also contributed to another study, on T cells in Graves' hyperthyroidism and ophthalmopathy.

Sample: peripheral blood mononuclear cells (PBMCs), taken at new diagnosis, from a patient treated with antithyroid drugs. These receptors were obtained from a man aged 35-49 years with Graves disease. Both conserved end residues are part of each CDR3. The D gene is left open where the match is weak. The listing skips clone size in some rows; elsewhere it reads once, few, many or a size class.

j_call clone_size v_call d_call cdr3_nt cdr3_aa
TRBJ1-6 - TRBV7-8 - TGTGCCAGCAGCCACCGGACGGATAATTCACCCCTCCACTTT CASSHRTDNSPLHF
TRBJ2-2 many TRBV2 - TGTGCCAGCAGTGAAGCCAGCTCCGGGGAGCTGTTTTTT CASSEASSGELFF
TRBJ2-7 many TRBV28 - TGTGCCAGCAGTAGTACGGGGCAGTACTTC CASSSTGQYF
TRBJ2-2 many TRBV20-1 - TGCAGTGCGATCCGGGACCTAGACTCCGGGGAGCTGTTTTTT CSAIRDLDSGELFF
TRBJ2-1 - TRBV18 - TGTGCCAGCTCACCTAATCTAGACAGTTATGAGCAGTTCTTC CASSPNLDSYEQFF
TRBJ2-5 many TRBV12-5 - TGTGCTAGTGGTTTGCCCAGAGAGACCCAGTACTTC CASGLPRETQYF
TRBJ2-1 few TRBV27 TRBD1 TGTGCCAGCAGCCCAGACAGGGGAATGGCCTACAATGAGCAGTTCTTC CASSPDRGMAYNEQFF
TRBJ2-7 many TRBV6-5 TRBD1 TGTGCCAGCAGTTACTCCTACCGGGACAGGGCCTCGGGAGAGCAGTACTTC CASSYSYRDRASGEQYF
TRBJ2-7 many TRBV18 TRBD1 TGTGCCAGCTCACAACAGGGGAACGAGCAGTACTTC CASSQQGNEQYF
TRBJ2-1 many TRBV7-2 TRBD2 TGTGCCAGCAGCTCGACTAGCGGGAGTTACAATGAGCAGTTCTTC CASSSTSGSYNEQFF
TRBJ1-1 few TRBV10-3 TRBD1 TGTGCCATCAGTGAGTCGACAGGGCCGAACACTGAAGCTTTCTTT CAISESTGPNTEAFF
TRBJ2-1 few TRBV9 - TGTGCCAGCAGCGTAGAAGTAGTAAGGGGTGACGAGCAGTTCTTC CASSVEVVRGDEQFF
TRBJ2-3 - TRBV12-3/TRBV12-4 - TGTGCCAGCACCCCCGGGACTCCGAATACGCAGTATTTT CASTPGTPNTQYF
TRBJ1-5 - TRBV6-1 - TGTGCCAGCAGTGAAAACGGCCGTCAGCCCCAGCATTTT CASSENGRQPQHF
TRBJ2-7 few TRBV6-2/TRBV6-3 - TGTGCCAGTTCCGTCGACCTTACCTACGAGCAGTACTTC CASSVDLTYEQYF
TRBJ1-3 many TRBV28 - TGTGCCAGCAGTCCTCGGGGTGGTGGAAACACCATATATTTT CASSPRGGGNTIYF
TRBJ2-3 many TRBV20-1 TRBD2 TGCAGTGCTAGAGATCTTCTGCTATTAGCGGGAACCACAGATACGCAGTATTTT CSARDLLLLAGTTDTQYF
TRBJ2-2 few TRBV6-2/TRBV6-3 TRBD1 TGTGCCAGCAGATTGGGACAGGGGGCCGGGGAGCTGTTTTTT CASRLGQGAGELFF
TRBJ1-6 few TRBV12-3/TRBV12-4 TRBD1 TGTGCCAGCAGTTCCCACAGGGGTAATTCACCCCTCCACTTT CASSSHRGNSPLHF
TRBJ2-7 - TRBV29-1 TRBD2 TGCAGCGCCAAGGCGGGAGGGGGCGAGCAGTACTTC CSAKAGGGEQYF
TRBJ2-1 - TRBV24-1 TRBD1 TGTGCCACCAGTGATCGGACACCGGACAGGGTGAATGAGCAGTTCTTC CATSDRTPDRVNEQFF
TRBJ1-5 many TRBV28 - TGTGCCAGCAACGAAGGGTATTACGATCAGCCCCAGCATTTT CASNEGYYDQPQHF
TRBJ2-2 many TRBV7-2 - TGTGCCAGCAGCGGTCCGGGACGGAACACCGGGGAGCTGTTTTTT CASSGPGRNTGELFF
TRBJ2-2 once TRBV6-6 TRBD2 TGTGCCAGCAGTTACTCGAGCGGGATGGGGGTCCGGGAGCTGTTTTTT CASSYSSGMGVRELFF
TRBJ2-7 many TRBV12-5 TRBD2 TGTGCTAGTGGCGACCCGGGACTAGCGGGAACCTACGAGCAGTACTTC CASGDPGLAGTYEQYF
TRBJ2-5 few TRBV30 - TGTGCCTGGAGTTGGCAGGTCAAGGAGACCCAGTACTTC CAWSWQVKETQYF
TRBJ2-7 - TRBV28 TRBD1 TGTGCCAGCATCGGGACAGGGTTTAGCGAGCAGTACTTC CASIGTGFSEQYF
TRBJ2-7 many TRBV28 - TGTGCCAGCAGTTTTTCCGGGGACACCCCCTCCTACGAGCAGTACTTC CASSFSGDTPSYEQYF
TRBJ2-2 few TRBV4-1 - TGCGCCAGCAGCCAGGCCCGGGACACGACGAACACCGGGGAGCTGTTTTTT CASSQARDTTNTGELFF
TRBJ2-5 many TRBV3-1 - TGTGCCAGCAGTCCCGACCGAGGGGGATACACAGGGCTGGAGACCCAGTACTTC CASSPDRGGYTGLETQYF
TRBJ2-1 many TRBV28 - TGTGCCAGCAGTTTGATTAGAAGCTCCTACAATGAGCAGTTCTTC CASSLIRSSYNEQFF
TRBJ2-7 many TRBV11-1 - TGTGCCAGCAGTCTTTCCGGGCGGAGCTCCTACGAGCAGTACTTC CASSLSGRSSYEQYF
TRBJ2-3 - TRBV28 - TGTGCCAGCAGTTACCCAACCGGGGGCAGGGGCCGCACAGATACGCAGTATTTT CASSYPTGGRGRTDTQYF
TRBJ2-7 - TRBV5-4 - TGTGCCAGCAGCTTGACAGATCGCCACTACGAGCAGTACTTC CASSLTDRHYEQYF
TRBJ2-1 many TRBV28 - TGTGCCAGCAAGCAGGGCGGAGGTGAGCAGTTCTTC CASKQGGGEQFF
TRBJ2-2 many TRBV2 - TGTGCCAGCAGCCGTGTCCAGAACACCGGGGAGCTGTTTTTT CASSRVQNTGELFF